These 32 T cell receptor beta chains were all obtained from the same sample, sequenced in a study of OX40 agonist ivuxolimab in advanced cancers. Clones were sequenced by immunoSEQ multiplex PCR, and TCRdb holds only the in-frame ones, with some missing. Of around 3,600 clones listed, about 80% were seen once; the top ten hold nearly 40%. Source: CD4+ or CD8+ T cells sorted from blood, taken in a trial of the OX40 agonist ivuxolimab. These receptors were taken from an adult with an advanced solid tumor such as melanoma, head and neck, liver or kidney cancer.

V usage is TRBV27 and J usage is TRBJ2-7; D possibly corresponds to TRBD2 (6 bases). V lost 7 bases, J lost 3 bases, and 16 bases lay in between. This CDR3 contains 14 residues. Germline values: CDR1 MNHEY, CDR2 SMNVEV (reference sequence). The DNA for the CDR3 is TGTGCCAGCACCGTAACTGGGGGGAGCTACGAGCAGTACTTC. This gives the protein CASTVTGGSYEQYF.

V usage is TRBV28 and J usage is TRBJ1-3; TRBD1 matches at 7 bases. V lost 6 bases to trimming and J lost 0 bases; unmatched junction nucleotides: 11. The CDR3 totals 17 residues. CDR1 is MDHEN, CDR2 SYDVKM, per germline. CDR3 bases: TGTGCCAGCAGCGACGGGGACAGCGCCCTCTCTGGAAACACCATATATTTT. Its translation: CASSDGDSALSGNTIYF.

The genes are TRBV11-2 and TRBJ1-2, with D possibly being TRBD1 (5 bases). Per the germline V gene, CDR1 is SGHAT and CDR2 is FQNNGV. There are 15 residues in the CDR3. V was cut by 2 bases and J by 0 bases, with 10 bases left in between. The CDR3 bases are TGTGCCAGCAGCTTAATGGGGCTATCTAACTATGGCTACACCTTC. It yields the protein CASSLMGLSNYGYTF.

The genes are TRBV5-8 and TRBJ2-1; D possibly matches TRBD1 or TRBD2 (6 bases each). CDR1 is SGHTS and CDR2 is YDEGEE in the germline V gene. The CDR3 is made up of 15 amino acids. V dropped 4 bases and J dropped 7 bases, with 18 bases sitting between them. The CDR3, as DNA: TGTGCCAGCAGCCCGTACGGGGGCCCAGATAATGAGCAGTTCTTC. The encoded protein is CASSPYGGPDNEQFF.

The CDR3 protein is CASSPSRGESGYTF. DNA for the CDR3: TGCGCCAGCAGCCCTAGCAGGGGCGAGAGTGGCTACACCTTC. V gene TRBV4-3 combines with J gene TRBJ1-2; weak D call: TRBD1 (6 bases). Germline values: CDR1 LGHNA, CDR2 YSLEER. CDR3 length: 14 residues. V was trimmed by 4 bases and J by 7 bases, leaving 16 bases between them.

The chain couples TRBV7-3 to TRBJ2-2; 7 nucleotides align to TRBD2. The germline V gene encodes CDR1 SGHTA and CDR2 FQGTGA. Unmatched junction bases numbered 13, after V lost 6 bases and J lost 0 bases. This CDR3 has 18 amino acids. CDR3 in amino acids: CASRPPPGLQSNTGELFF. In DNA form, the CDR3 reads TGTGCCAGCAGGCCCCCTCCGGGACTACAATCGAACACCGGGGAGCTGTTTTTT.

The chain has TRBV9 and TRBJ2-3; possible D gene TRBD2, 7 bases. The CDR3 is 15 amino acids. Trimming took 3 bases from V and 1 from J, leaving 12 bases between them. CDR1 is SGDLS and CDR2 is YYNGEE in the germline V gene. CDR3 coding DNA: TGTGCCAGCAGCGGAGGGGGGGCCGGCACAGATACGCAGTATTTT. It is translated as CASSGGGAGTDTQYF.

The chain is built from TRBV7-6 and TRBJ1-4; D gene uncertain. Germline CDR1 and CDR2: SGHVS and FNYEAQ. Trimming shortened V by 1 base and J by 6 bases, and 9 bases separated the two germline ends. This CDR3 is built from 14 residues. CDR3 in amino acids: CASSLDLLDEKLFF. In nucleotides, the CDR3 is TGTGCCAGCAGCTTAGACCTGCTAGATGAAAAACTGTTTTTT. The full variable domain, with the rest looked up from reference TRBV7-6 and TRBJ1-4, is GAGVSQSPRYKVTKRGQDVALRCDPISGHVSLYWYRQALGQGPEFLTYFNYEAQQDKSGLPNDRFSAERPEGSISTLTIQRTEQRDSAMYRCASSLDLLDEKLFFGSGTQLSVL.

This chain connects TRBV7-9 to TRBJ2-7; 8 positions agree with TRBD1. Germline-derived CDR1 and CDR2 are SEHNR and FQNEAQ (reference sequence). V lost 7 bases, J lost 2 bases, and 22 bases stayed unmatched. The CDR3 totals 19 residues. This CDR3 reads CASTDNGAPRGHPPYEQYF. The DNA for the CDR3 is TGTGCCAGCACCGACAATGGTGCCCCCAGGGGGCACCCTCCCTACGAGCAGTACTTC.

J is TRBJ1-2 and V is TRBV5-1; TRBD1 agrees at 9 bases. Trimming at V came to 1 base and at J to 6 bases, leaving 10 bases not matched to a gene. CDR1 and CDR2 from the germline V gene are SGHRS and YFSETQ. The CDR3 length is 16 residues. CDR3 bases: TGCGCCAGCAGCTTGACATTACAGGGGGCGGCGGATGGCTACACCTTC. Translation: CASSLTLQGAADGYTF.

The CDR3 sequence is CASSPSIGGGAGSYNEQFF. CDR3 nucleotides: TGTGCCAGCAGCCCCAGTATTGGCGGGGGGGCCGGGTCCTACAATGAGCAGTTCTTC. This chain connects TRBV7-8 to TRBJ2-1, with 9 bases fitting TRBD2. V lost 5 bases to trimming and J lost 1 base; unmatched junction nucleotides: 15. CDR1 and CDR2 from the germline V gene are SGHVS and FQNEAQ. CDR3 length: 19 residues.

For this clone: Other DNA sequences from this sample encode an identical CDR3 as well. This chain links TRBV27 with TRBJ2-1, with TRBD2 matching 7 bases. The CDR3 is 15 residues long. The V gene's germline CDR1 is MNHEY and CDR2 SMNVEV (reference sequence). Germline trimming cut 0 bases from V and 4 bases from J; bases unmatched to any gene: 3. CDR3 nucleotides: TGTGCCAGCAGTTTATCGGTAGCGGGTTACAATGAGCAGTTCTTC. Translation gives CASSLSVAGYNEQFF.

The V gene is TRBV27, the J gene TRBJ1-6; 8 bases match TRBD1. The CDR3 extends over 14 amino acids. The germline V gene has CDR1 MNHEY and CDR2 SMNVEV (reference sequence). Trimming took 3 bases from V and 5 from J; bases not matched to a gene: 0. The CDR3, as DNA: TGTGCCAGCAGTTTCAGGGGGCATAATTCACCCCTCCACTTT. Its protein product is CASSFRGHNSPLHF.

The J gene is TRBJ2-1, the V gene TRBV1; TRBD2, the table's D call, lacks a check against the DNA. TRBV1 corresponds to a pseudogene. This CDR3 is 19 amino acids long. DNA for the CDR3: TGCACCAGCAGCCAAGAAGAGACTAGCGGGGGGGCCGGAGGCAATGAGCAGTTCTTC. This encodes CTSSQEETSGGAGGNEQFF.

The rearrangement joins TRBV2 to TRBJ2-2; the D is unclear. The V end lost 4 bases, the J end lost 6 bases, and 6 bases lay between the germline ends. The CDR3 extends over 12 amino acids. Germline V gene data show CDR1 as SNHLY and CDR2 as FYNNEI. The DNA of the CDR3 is TGTGCCAGCAGTGTAGAACCCGGGGAGCTGTTTTTT. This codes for CASSVEPGELFF.

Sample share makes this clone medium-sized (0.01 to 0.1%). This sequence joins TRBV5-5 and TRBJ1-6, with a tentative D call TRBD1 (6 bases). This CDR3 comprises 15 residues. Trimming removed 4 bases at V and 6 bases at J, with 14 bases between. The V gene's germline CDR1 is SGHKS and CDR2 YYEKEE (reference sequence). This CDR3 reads CASSGGTTTNSPLHF. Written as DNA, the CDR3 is TGTGCCAGCAGCGGCGGGACAACAACTAATTCACCCCTCCACTTT.

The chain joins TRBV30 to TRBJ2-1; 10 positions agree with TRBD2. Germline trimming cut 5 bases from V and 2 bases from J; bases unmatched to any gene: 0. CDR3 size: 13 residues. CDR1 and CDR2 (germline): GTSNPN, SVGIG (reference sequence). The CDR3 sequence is CAWGTSAYNEQFF. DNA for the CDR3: TGTGCCTGGGGGACTAGCGCCTACAATGAGCAGTTCTTC.

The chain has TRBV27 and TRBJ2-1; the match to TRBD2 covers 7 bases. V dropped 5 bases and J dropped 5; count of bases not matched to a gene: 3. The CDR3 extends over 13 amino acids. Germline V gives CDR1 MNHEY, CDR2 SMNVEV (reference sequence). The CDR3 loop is CASSVGTNNEQFF. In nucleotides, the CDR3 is TGTGCCAGCAGTGTCGGGACTAACAATGAGCAGTTCTTC.

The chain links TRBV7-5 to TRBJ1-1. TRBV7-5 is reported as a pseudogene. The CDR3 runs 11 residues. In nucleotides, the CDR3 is TGTGCCAGCAGCCTGGGTACTGAAGCTTTCTTT. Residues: CASSLGTEAFF.

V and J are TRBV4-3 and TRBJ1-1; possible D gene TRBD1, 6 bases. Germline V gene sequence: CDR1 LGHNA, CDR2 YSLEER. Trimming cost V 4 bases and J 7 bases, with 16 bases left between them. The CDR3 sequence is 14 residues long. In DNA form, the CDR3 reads TGCGCCAGCAGCCCGTCGCGGGGGGCAGGTGAAGCTTTCTTT. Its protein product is CASSPSRGAGEAFF.

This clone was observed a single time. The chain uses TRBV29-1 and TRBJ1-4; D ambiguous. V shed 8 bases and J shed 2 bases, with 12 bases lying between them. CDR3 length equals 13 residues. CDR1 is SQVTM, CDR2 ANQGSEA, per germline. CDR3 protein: CSIQDSTNEKLFF. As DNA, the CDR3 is TGCAGCATCCAGGACTCGACTAATGAAAAACTGTTTTTT.

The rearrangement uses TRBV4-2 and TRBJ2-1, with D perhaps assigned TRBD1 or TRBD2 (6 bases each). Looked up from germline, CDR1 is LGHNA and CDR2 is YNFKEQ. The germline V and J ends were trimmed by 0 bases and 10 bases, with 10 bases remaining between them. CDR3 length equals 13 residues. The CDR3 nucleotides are TGTGCCAGCAGCCAAGACGGAGGGGGGGAGCAGTTCTTC. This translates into CASSQDGGGEQFF.

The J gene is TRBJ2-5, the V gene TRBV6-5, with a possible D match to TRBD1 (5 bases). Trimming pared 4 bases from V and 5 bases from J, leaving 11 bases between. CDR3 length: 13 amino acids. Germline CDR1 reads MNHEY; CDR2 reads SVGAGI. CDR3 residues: CASSSLGRETQYF. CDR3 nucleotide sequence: TGTGCCAGCAGTTCGTTGGGGCGGGAGACCCAGTACTTC.

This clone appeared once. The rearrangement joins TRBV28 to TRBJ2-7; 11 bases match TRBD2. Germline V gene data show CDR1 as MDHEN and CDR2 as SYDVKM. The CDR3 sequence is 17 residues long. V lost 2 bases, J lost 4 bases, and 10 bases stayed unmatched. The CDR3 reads CASSLILPSGRFYEQYF. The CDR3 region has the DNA TGTGCCAGCAGTTTAATTCTCCCTAGCGGGAGGTTTTACGAGCAGTACTTC.

As DNA, the CDR3 is TGTGCCTGGAATCTAGGTGAGGGCTACGAGCAGTACTTC. This sequence encodes CAWNLGEGYEQYF. The V and J genes are TRBV30 and TRBJ2-7, with a tentative D call TRBD2 (5 bases). This CDR3 has 13 amino acids. V lost 4 bases and J lost 3, with 13 bases in between. The germline gives CDR1 GTSNPN, CDR2 SVGIG (reference sequence).

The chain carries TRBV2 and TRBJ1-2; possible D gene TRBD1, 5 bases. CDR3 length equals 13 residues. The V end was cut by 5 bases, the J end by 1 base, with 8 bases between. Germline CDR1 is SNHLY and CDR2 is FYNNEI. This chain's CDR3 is CASSRRDNYGYTF. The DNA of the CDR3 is TGTGCCAGCAGTCGCAGGGATAACTATGGCTACACCTTC. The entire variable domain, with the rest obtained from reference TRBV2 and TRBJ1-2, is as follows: EPEVTQTPSHQVTQMGQEVILRCVPISNHLYFYWYRQILGQKVEFLVSFYNNEISEKSEIFDDQFSVERPDGSNFTLKIRSTKLEDSAMYFCASSRRDNYGYTFGSGTRLTVV.

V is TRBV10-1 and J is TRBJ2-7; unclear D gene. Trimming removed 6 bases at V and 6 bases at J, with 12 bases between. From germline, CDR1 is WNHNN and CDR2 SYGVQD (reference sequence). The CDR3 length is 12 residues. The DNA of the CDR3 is TGCGCCAGCAGGGATGCAAAAGGCGAGCAGTACTTC. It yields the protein CASRDAKGEQYF.

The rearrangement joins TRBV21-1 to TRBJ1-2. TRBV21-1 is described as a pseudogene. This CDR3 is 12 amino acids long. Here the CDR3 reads CASSPGVYGYTF. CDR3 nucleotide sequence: TGTGCCAGCAGCCCCGGAGTCTATGGCTACACCTTC.

The CDR3 loop reads CASRQSQGRNTEAFF. For the CDR3, the DNA is TGTGCCAGCAGGCAATCACAGGGGAGGAACACTGAAGCTTTCTTT. The J gene is TRBJ1-1, the V gene TRBV13; the match to TRBD1 covers 7 bases. After removal of 6 bases from V and 1 base from J, the junction contained 8 bases not matched to a gene. Germline-derived CDR1 and CDR2 are PRHDT and FYEKMQ (reference sequence). This CDR3 is 15 amino acids long.

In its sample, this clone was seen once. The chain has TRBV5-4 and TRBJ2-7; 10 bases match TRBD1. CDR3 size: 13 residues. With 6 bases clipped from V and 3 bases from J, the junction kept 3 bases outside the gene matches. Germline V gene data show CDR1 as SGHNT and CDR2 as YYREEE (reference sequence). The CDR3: CASTRTGGYEQYF. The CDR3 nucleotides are TGTGCCAGCACCAGGACAGGGGGCTACGAGCAGTACTTC.

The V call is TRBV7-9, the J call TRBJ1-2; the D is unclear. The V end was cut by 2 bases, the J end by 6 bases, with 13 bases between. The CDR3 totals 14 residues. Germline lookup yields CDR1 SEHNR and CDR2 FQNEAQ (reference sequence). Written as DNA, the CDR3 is TGTGCCAGCAGCTTACCCCGCCCCTTGGATGGCTACACCTTC. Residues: CASSLPRPLDGYTF.

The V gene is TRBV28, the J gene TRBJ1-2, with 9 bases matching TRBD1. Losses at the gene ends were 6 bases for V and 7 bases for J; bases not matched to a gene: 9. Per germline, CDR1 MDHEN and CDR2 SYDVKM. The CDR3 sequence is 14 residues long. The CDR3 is CASRGTGILFGYTF. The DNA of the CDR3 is TGTGCCAGCAGGGGGACAGGGATACTCTTTGGCTACACCTTC.